This entry concerns a single T cell receptor (beta chain). The CDR3 covers 15 residues. Trimming stripped 3 bases from V and 1 base from J, with 11 bases between. Germline V gene sequence: CDR1 MDHEN, CDR2 SYDVKM. This table comes from immunoSEQ multiplex PCR, and its TCRdb copy is limited to in-frame clones, with some not included. Here the sample spans about 220,000 clones, about four fifths being singletons. The sample is drawn from a study of blood T cell repertoires in COVID-19. Enrolled through a virtual design, the participants were between roughly 18 and 95 years of age and came from about two dozen US areas.

The TCR originated in a woman aged 40 to 55 who had been exposed to COVID-19. The genes are TRBV28 and TRBJ2-3; maybe TRBD1 (5 bases). The sample comprised PBMCs or T cells enriched from blood (not recorded which). This chain's CDR3 is CASSFPDRGTDTQYF. The CDR3 nucleotides read TGTGCCAGCAGTTTCCCCGACAGAGGCACAGATACGCAGTATTTT.